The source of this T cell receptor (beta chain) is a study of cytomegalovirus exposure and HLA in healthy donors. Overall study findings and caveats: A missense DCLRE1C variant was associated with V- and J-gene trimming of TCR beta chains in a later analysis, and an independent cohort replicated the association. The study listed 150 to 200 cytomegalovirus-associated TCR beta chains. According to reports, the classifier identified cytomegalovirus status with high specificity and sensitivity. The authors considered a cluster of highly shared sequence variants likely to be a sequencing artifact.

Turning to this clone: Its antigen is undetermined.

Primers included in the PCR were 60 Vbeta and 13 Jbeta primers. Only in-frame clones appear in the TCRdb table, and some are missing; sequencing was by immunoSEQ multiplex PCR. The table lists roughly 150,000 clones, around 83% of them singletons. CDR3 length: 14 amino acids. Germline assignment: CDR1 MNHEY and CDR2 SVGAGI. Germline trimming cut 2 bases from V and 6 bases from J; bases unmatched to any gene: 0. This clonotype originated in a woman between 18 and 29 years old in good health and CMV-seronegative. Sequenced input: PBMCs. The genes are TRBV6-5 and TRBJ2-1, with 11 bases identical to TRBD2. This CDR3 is CASSYGTSGNEQFF. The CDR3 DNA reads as TGTGCCAGCAGTTACGGGACTAGCGGCAATGAGCAGTTCTTC.